Listed here is a single T cell receptor (beta chain). In the source study's methods: Using reference gene primer amplification, nucleated cell counts were estimated. The repertoire was sequenced with immunoSEQ multiplex PCR; TCRdb's copy has only in-frame clones and lacks some. V, J and clone size derive from that table, while D and trimming were established from the DNA sequence. Here the sample spans approximately 90,000 clones, roughly 80% being singletons. The CDR3 loop spans 15 amino acids. Trimming removed 5 bases from V and 8 bases from J; junction bases left unmatched: 10. Germline V lookup: CDR1 MNHEY, CDR2 SVGEGT. This sample was included in a study of blood T cell repertoires in COVID-19. Across the study: COVID-19 samples from acute and convalescent phases originated in the United States, Italy and Spain. Sources were T cells, B-cell-depleted T cells, or PBMCs; the material itself was cDNA or gDNA.

This chain joins TRBV6-2 or TRBV6-3 and TRBJ2-1; 9 nucleotides align to TRBD1. The source material was peripheral blood. The sequence came from a man in his fifties or sixties with acute or convalescent COVID-19. CDR3 sequence (DNA): TGTGCCAGCAGTCCGACCGGGACAGGGATACATGAGCAGTTCTTC. This codes for CASSPTGTGIHEQFF.